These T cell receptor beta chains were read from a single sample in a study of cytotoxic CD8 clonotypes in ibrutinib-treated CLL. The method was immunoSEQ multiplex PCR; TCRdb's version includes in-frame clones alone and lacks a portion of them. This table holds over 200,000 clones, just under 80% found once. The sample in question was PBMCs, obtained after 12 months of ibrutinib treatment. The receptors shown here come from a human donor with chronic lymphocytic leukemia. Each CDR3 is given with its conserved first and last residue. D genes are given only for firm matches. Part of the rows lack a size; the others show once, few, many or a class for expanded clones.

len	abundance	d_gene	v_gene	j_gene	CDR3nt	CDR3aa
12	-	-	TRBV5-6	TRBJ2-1	TGTGCCAGCAGCCCCTTGGGGGGTGAGCAGTTCTTC	CASSPLGGEQFF
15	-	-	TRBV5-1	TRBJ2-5	TGCGCCAGCACCCTAGGAGGAACTAACCAAGAGACCCAGTACTTC	CASTLGGTNQETQYF
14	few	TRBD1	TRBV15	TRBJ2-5	TGTGCCACCAGCGCTGGACAGGGACAAGAGACCCAGTACTTC	CATSAGQGQETQYF
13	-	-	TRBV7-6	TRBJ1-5	TGTGCCAGCAGCTTAGGGACGGATTGGCCCCAGCATTTT	CASSLGTDWPQHF
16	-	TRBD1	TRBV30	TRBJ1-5	TGTGCCTGGAGTGAGTACAAGGGACAGGACAATCAGCCCCAGCATTTT	CAWSEYKGQDNQPQHF
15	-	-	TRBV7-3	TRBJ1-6	TGTGCCAGCAGCTTATACGTCGGCCTCAATTCACCCCTCCACTTT	CASSLYVGLNSPLHF
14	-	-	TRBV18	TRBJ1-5	TGTGCCAGCTCCGACAACGGTCTGAATCAGCCCCAGCATTTT	CASSDNGLNQPQHF
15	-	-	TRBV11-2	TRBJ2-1	TGTGCCAGCAGCCCCGCCGGGACTCCTTACAATGAGCAGTTCTTC	CASSPAGTPYNEQFF
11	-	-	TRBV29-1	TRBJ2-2	TGCAGCGTACGCTCGCCCGGGGAGCTGTTTTTT	CSVRSPGELFF
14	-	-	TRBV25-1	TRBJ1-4	TGTGCCAGCAGTGGTCAGGGGTGGGGTGAAAAACTGTTTTTT	CASSGQGWGEKLFF
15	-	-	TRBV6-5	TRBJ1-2	TGTGCCAGCAGTTACTCGAAGGGACATATGTCTAGCTACACCTTC	CASSYSKGHMSSYTF
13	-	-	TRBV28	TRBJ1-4	TGTGCCAGCAGAACCGCGCTGGATGAAAAACTGTTTTTT	CASRTALDEKLFF
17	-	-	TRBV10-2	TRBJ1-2	TGCGCCAGCAGTGAACAACCTAGGGGGGGAAGAGAGGGTGGCTACACCTTC	CASSEQPRGGREGGYTF
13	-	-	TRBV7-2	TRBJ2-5	TGTGCCAGCAGCTCCGGGGACCAAGAGACCCAGTACTTC	CASSSGDQETQYF
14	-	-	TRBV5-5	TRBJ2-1	TGTGCCAGCAGCAGCGATAGCTCCTACAATGAGCAGTTCTTC	CASSSDSSYNEQFF
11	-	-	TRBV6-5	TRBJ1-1	TGTGCCACCTACGGGGCGGGTGAAGCTTTCTTT	CATYGAGEAFF
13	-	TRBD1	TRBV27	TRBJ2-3	TGTGCCAGCGCGGGACAGGTAACAGATACGCAGTATTTT	CASAGQVTDTQYF
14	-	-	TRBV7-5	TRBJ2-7	TGTGCCAGATCGAGGGGTGTGGAGAGCTACGAGCAGTACTTC	CARSRGVESYEQYF
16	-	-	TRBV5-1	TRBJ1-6	TGCGCCAGCCGCCGGTTAGGGACCTCCTATAATTCACCCCTCCACTTT	CASRRLGTSYNSPLHF
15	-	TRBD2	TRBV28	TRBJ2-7	TGTGCCAGCAGTCCTTGGACTAGCGGGAGCTACGAGCAGTACTTC	CASSPWTSGSYEQYF
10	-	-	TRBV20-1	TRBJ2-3	TGCAGTGCCTGGACAGATACGCAGTATTTT	CSAWTDTQYF
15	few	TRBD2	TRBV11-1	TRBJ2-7	TGTGCCAGCACCCCGCCCCAAGCGGGAGTAGTTGAGCAGTACTTC	CASTPPQAGVVEQYF